This T cell receptor (beta chain) was obtained from a study of blood T cells in healthy people across ages (dated by TCRdb to the mid-2010s). In the study overall: In model experiments, template switching captured roughly one uniquely barcoded TCR beta cDNA molecule for every two T cells. The donors were divided into four age groups: young (average approximately 16 years), middle-aged (about 39), aged (approximately 64) and long-lived (about 80). For two donors (one aged 18 to 30 and one aged 80 or older), the study analyzed two additional independent replicas of 1 million unique cDNA reads from the same blood draw. Donors of different ages were randomly distributed across sequencing lanes to avoid experimental bias. Age-related changes in TCR beta repertoire diversity were measured in the study by deep sequencing normalized with unique cDNA molecular identifiers.

The library was made by 5' RACE. Instrument on record: Illumina HiSeq 2500. A second about 7 to 12 cycle PCR used a sample-barcoded 5' primer and a J-beta primer mix. A template-switch 5' adaptor carrying 12 random nucleotides introduced a unique molecular identifier onto each TCR beta cDNA molecule. Each sample yielded at least 3 million CDR3-containing paired-end reads. First-strand cDNA synthesis was performed from all RNA using the Mint cDNA synthesis kit, with priming by a TRBC-specific oligonucleotide. Following uracil-DNA glycosylase treatment, all cDNA underwent a first 18-cycle PCR with the universal primers M1SS and BC2_uni_R. Processing in the source paper ran as follows. Each sample was normalized by randomly selecting 1 million high-quality reads, each carrying a distinct molecular identifier. Reads with shared molecular identifiers were discarded instead of being binned into consensus sequences. MiTCR, set to a Q25 quality threshold and the strictest error-elimination algorithm, was used for CDR3 identification, clonotype clustering and error correction. Lower-bound total TCR beta diversity was estimated with a nonparametric unseen species model using Euler transformation. TCRdb trimmed the raw reads at Q25, called clones with MiXCR and kept productive beta chains. Rows are combined by CDR3 protein, so each entry shows the most common genes and DNA. V and J calls and clone size were set by TCRdb, not the authors. Here the sample has approximately 810,000 distinct CDR3 sequences; roughly 40% occur a single time. The top ten constitute over 10% of the sample.

What the study reported, not specific to this receptor: As age increased, observed TCR beta diversity per million T cells dropped in a roughly linear way, and a significant reduction was already evident by age around 41. Since profiling was done on bulk unsorted PBMCs, naive and antigen-experienced compartments could not be conclusively compared. Because donor CMV infection status was unknown, age-related changes in expanded clonotypes were potentially confounded. There was a strong correlation between observed TCR beta diversity and the percentage of naive T cells measured by flow cytometry. Compared with the aged group, the long-lived group had more naive CD4+ T cells, fewer expanded clones and increased TCR diversity, a pattern suggesting age selection. Estimates of total diversity based on one million sequenced T cells were considered lower bounds and underestimates.

This clonotype was found a few times. The antigen it recognizes is unknown. No per-base quality is available; no much larger clone lies one base away. V is cut by 6 bases and J by 5 bases, and the space between the germline ends is 20 bases. From the germline V gene (reference sequence), CDR1 is DFQATT and CDR2 is SNEGSKA. The CDR3 numbers 14 residues from cysteine through phenylalanine. Only CDR3 DNA is held: 42 bases, read in frame from base 1. The donors were a few dozen Caucasian individuals from Russia, aged 6 to 90 years, who were systemically healthy. Ten milliliters of peripheral blood were collected from each donor into EDTA-treated Vacutainer tubes. Ficoll-Paque density-gradient centrifugation was used to isolate PBMCs, with at least 6.5 million per sample. Total RNA, at least 5.5 micrograms per sample, was extracted from PBMCs with Trizol reagent. The percentages of naive CD45RAhigh/CD27high T cells were determined by flow cytometry on a PBMC aliquot from every donor.

In this chain, TRBV20-1 is recombined with TRBJ2-7; the D gene lacks a confident call. The receptor's source is a man aged 18 to 29 in good health. Sequenced material: blood. The CDR3 region has the sequence CSARRGSGVDEQYF. The DNA sequence is TGCAGTGCGAGAAGAGGCAGTGGGGTGGACGAGCAGTACTTC.